What follows are 20 T cell receptor beta chains derived from one specimen sequenced in a study of T cells in localized non-small cell lung cancer. TCRdb's copy holds only in-frame clones and misses some; the assay was immunoSEQ multiplex PCR. This sample yields 50,000 to 60,000 clones, of which around 80% are seen a single time; about 4.7% belongs to the top ten. The starting material was PBMCs, obtained before any cancer treatment. Receptors were obtained from a woman aged 35 to 70 with stage II lung adenocarcinoma.

The chain is built from TRBV28 and TRBJ1-3; D is unclear. Trimming removed 2 bases from V and 0 bases from J, with 8 bases in between. Germline loops: CDR1 MDHEN, CDR2 SYDVKM. CDR3 length: 15 amino acids. This CDR3 is CASSLPSYSGNTIYF. In nucleotides, the CDR3 is TGTGCCAGCAGTTTACCGAGCTACTCTGGAAACACCATATATTTT.

The gene calls are TRBV27 and TRBJ1-5, with D possibly TRBD1 on 5 matching bases. This CDR3 comprises 14 residues. Germline V gene sequence: CDR1 MNHEY, CDR2 SMNVEV (reference sequence). V lost 8 bases, J lost 1 base, and 12 bases lay in between. CDR3 nucleotide sequence: TGTGCCAGCGGGAGGTGGGGGAGCAATCAGCCCCAGCATTTT. This gives the protein CASGRWGSNQPQHF.

The V call is TRBV9, the J call TRBJ2-5, with D possibly TRBD1 on 6 matching bases. Germline-derived CDR1 and CDR2 are SGDLS and YYNGEE. CDR3 length equals 15 residues. Trimming took 4 bases from V and 5 from J, leaving 18 bases between them. CDR3 sequence (DNA): TGTGCCAGCAGCAGCCGGGACACTAGAACGGAGACCCAGTACTTC. Amino acids: CASSSRDTRTETQYF.

This clone qualifies as medium-sized. V is TRBV28 and J is TRBJ2-2, with 7 nucleotides matching TRBD2. Losses at the gene ends were 9 bases for V and 1 base for J; bases not matched to a gene: 5. Looked up from germline, CDR1 is MDHEN and CDR2 is SYDVKM. The CDR3 runs to 14 residues. CDR3 amino acids: CASLGGGNTGELFF. DNA of the CDR3: TGTGCCAGTCTTGGCGGGGGGAACACCGGGGAGCTGTTTTTT.

This clone showed up just once. The CDR3 DNA follows: TGTGCCAGCTCACCAGCATCCAGGGGGGGCACTGAAGCTTTCTTT. Protein sequence: CASSPASRGGTEAFF. The chain uses TRBV18 and TRBJ1-1; 7 bases fit TRBD1. Trimming at V came to 2 bases and at J to 4 bases, leaving 7 bases not matched to a gene. There are 15 residues in the CDR3. The germline CDR1 and CDR2 sequences are KGHSH and LQKENI. Filled out from reference TRBV18 and TRBJ1-1, the complete variable domain reads NAGVMQNPRHLVRRRGQEARLRCSPMKGHSHVYWYRQLPEEGLKFMVYLQKENIIDESGMPKERFSAEFPKEGPSILRIQQVVRGDSAAYFCASSPASRGGTEAFFGQGTRLTVV.

This clone was observed a single time. CDR3 sequence: CASSLARGSSGNTIYF. Written as DNA, the CDR3 is TGTGCCAGCAGCTTAGCGAGGGGGTCCTCTGGAAACACCATATATTTT. The chain combines TRBV7-8 with TRBJ1-3; TRBD1 is a possible D gene (6 bases). The CDR3 contains 16 residues. Deletions cut 0 bases from V and 0 bases from J, with 9 bases between. The germline V gene encodes CDR1 SGHVS and CDR2 FQNEAQ.

Only one count was recorded for this clone. The chain uses TRBV9 and TRBJ1-1, with 9 positions matching TRBD1. The CDR3 spans 16 residues. The germline V gene encodes CDR1 SGDLS and CDR2 YYNGEE. V was clipped by 0 bases and J by 5 bases; unmatched bases: 8. The DNA for the CDR3 is TGTGCCAGCAGCGTAGATATCGGACAGGGGACGACTGAAGCTTTCTTT. Protein sequence: CASSVDIGQGTTEAFF.

The chain employs TRBV11-3 and TRBJ2-7, with D perhaps assigned TRBD1 or TRBD2 (6 bases each). Germline assignment: CDR1 SGHNT and CDR2 YENEEA. This CDR3 spans 13 amino acids. The V end was cut by 8 bases, the J end by 4 bases, with 15 bases between. The CDR3 nucleotides are TGTGCCAGCTCTCGGGGGCTAAGGTACGAGCAGTACTTC. This encodes CASSRGLRYEQYF.

V and J are TRBV28 and TRBJ2-3; no clear D gene. Germline V lookup: CDR1 MDHEN, CDR2 SYDVKM. Trimming removed 6 bases at V and 4 bases at J, with 8 bases between. The CDR3 runs to 12 residues. For the CDR3, the DNA is TGTGCCAGCAGGTTCCAGGCAGATACGCAGTATTTT. Its translation is CASRFQADTQYF.

V is TRBV28 and J is TRBJ2-3; D is uncertain. Germline lookup yields CDR1 MDHEN and CDR2 SYDVKM. This CDR3 is built from 14 residues. Trimming stripped 5 bases from V and 2 bases from J, with 11 bases between. Here the CDR3 reads CASSHLGTTDTQYF. For the CDR3, the DNA is TGTGCCAGCAGTCACCTAGGAACCACAGATACGCAGTATTTT.

The chain has TRBV5-1 and TRBJ2-5, with 11 bases lining up with TRBD1. In germline, CDR1 is SGHRS, CDR2 YFSETQ. This CDR3 has 15 amino acids. V shed 4 bases and J 4 bases; nucleotides not matched to a gene: 6. CDR3 coding DNA: TGCGCCAGCAGCCCCGGACAGGGGGCGAGAGAGACCCAGTACTTC. Protein sequence: CASSPGQGARETQYF.

CDR3 bases: TGCAGCGTCCGGAGAGACAGCTACGAGCAGTACTTC. It encodes CSVRRDSYEQYF. The rearrangement joins TRBV29-1 to TRBJ2-7; weak D call: TRBD1 (5 bases). The CDR3 is made up of 12 amino acids. The germline gives CDR1 SQVTM, CDR2 ANQGSEA. The V end lost 6 bases, the J end lost 3 bases, and 12 bases lay between the germline ends.

The sample holds one count of this clone. The genes are TRBV18 and TRBJ2-2; no definite D call. CDR3 length: 12 amino acids. The germline V gene encodes CDR1 KGHSH and CDR2 LQKENI. Trimming took off 3 bases at V and 3 bases at J, with 2 bases between the two ends. The CDR3 nucleotides read TGTGCCAGCTCACCGGACACCGGGGAGCTGTTTTTT. Residues: CASSPDTGELFF.

J is TRBJ2-4 and V is TRBV18, with 7 bases identical to TRBD1. Unmatched junction bases numbered 11, after V lost 3 bases and J lost 0 bases. The CDR3 extends over 18 amino acids. In germline, CDR1 is KGHSH, CDR2 LQKENI. CDR3 loop: CASSPKPTGSLAKNIQYF. CDR3 nucleotide sequence: TGTGCCAGCTCACCGAAACCGACAGGGTCTCTAGCCAAAAACATTCAGTACTTC.

This clone was picked up a small number of times. The rearrangement uses TRBV10-2 and TRBJ2-1, with TRBD2 matching 7 bases. This CDR3 comprises 16 residues. The V gene end was trimmed by 3 bases and the J gene end by 2 bases; junction bases not matched to a gene: 7. Germline V CDR1 and CDR2: WSHSY, SAAADI. CDR3 in amino acids: CASSEYLGGAYNEQFF. The CDR3 DNA reads as TGCGCCAGCAGTGAATATCTGGGGGGGGCCTACAATGAGCAGTTCTTC.

The V and J genes are TRBV7-9 and TRBJ1-4; no clear D gene. CDR1 and CDR2 from the germline V gene are SEHNR and FQNEAQ (reference sequence). There are 14 residues in the CDR3. Trimming took 1 base from V and 8 from J, leaving 11 bases between them. The CDR3 region has the DNA TGTGCCAGCAGCTTAGGGACCAGCGGAGAAAAACTGTTTTTT. Amino acids: CASSLGTSGEKLFF.

The J gene is TRBJ2-2, the V gene TRBV5-5; no clear D. The germline gives CDR1 SGHKS, CDR2 YYEKEE (reference sequence). This CDR3 comprises 16 residues. The V gene lost 1 base and the J gene lost 0 bases, with 10 bases spanning the gap. The CDR3 region has the DNA TGTGCCAGCAGCTTGTGGCCTAACGCGAACACCGGGGAGCTGTTTTTT. Translated: CASSLWPNANTGELFF.

V gene TRBV27 combines with J gene TRBJ2-7; D assignment may be TRBD1 or TRBD2 (5 bases each). Germline V gene sequence: CDR1 MNHEY, CDR2 SMNVEV (reference sequence). This CDR3 spans 14 amino acids. With 5 bases removed from V and 2 bases from J, the gap between germline ends came to 13 bases. The CDR3 bases are TGTGCCAGCAGTCTAGGGACGGAGGCCTACGAGCAGTACTTC. Translated, it gives CASSLGTEAYEQYF.

The rearrangement links TRBV2 to TRBJ1-3, with D hard to call. V was cut by 2 bases and J by 4 bases, with 3 bases left in between. Germline CDR1 is SNHLY and CDR2 is FYNNEI. This CDR3 has 12 amino acids. CDR3 DNA: TGTGCCAGCAGTGAAACCGGAAACACCATATATTTT. This encodes CASSETGNTIYF.

This clone has just one count. V gene TRBV5-1 combines with J gene TRBJ2-7; perhaps TRBD1 as D (5 bases). The CDR3 length is 13 residues. Per germline, CDR1 SGHRS and CDR2 YFSETQ. The germline V and J ends were trimmed by 4 bases and 4 bases, with 12 bases remaining between them. The CDR3 DNA reads as TGCGCCAGCAGCCTCCGACAGAATTACGAGCAGTACTTC. It codes for CASSLRQNYEQYF. Complete variable domain (other parts from reference TRBV5-1 and TRBJ2-7): KAGVTQTPRYLIKTRGQQVTLSCSPISGHRSVSWYQQTPGQGLQFLFEYFSETQRNKGNFPGRFSGRQFSNSRSEMNVSTLELGDSALYLCASSLRQNYEQYFGPGTRLTVT.